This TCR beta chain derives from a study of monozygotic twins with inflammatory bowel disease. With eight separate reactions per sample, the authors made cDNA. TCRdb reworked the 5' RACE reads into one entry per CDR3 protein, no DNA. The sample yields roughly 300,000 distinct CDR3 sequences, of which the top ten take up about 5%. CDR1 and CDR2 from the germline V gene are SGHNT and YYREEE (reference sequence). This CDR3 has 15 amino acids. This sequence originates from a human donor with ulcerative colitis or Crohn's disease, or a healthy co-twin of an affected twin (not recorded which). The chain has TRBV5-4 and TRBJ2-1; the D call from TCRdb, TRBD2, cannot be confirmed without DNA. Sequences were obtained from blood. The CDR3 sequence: CASSDGLGTYNEQFF.